This TCR beta chain was sequenced in a study of T cells in Graves' hyperthyroidism and ophthalmopathy (dated 2019 in TCRdb). Describing the broader study: Peripheral blood was collected at initial diagnosis, before any treatment. The study also compared thyroid tissue and blood T-cell repertoires from about six Graves' hyperthyroidism patients. Prospective prediction of ophthalmopathy was tested in an independent validation cohort of some 19 hyperthyroidism patients and 15 to 17 patients who later progressed to ophthalmopathy. The 85 to 100 discovery patients were randomly split 7:3 into training and test sets. After sampling, hyperthyroidism patients received methimazole starting at 30 mg daily, and ophthalmopathy patients received high-dose intravenous methylprednisolone. To identify TCR V-J signatures that set the groups apart, the researchers used a discovery cohort of roughly 100 patients, made up of some 41 with Graves' ophthalmopathy and 57 with stable Graves' hyperthyroidism. TCR Vbeta CDR3 sequencing of 120 to 150 peripheral blood samples (43 ophthalmopathy, roughly 74 hyperthyroidism and roughly 17 progressor patients) is reported in the paper.

A patient counted as having stable Graves' hyperthyroidism if no progression to ophthalmopathy occurred over 18 months of follow-up. Hyperthyroidism patients were newly diagnosed, with disease duration under 2 months, and aged 18 to 65 years. Exclusion was applied to patients with uncontrolled infections, other autoimmune diseases, pregnancy or lactation. Clinical symptoms, serum thyroxine and TRAb, thyroid ultrasound, and orbital computed tomography formed the basis for the diagnoses. PBMCs were separated from 8 to 10 ml of fresh peripheral blood using Ficoll-Paque density gradient centrifugation. Total RNA was extracted with Trizol reagent, and quality was checked on an Agilent 2100 Bioanalyzer. The trim is 8 bases for V and 4 bases for J, with a gap of 9 bases between the germline ends. Measured from the cysteine to the phenylalanine, the CDR3 is 11 residues long. Only the CDR3 part of the read is kept: 33 bases, read in frame from the first base. CDR1 and CDR2, looked up from the germline V gene, are SQVTM and ANQGSEA.

Amplification of TCR beta CDR3 regions was carried out from RNA transcripts. The TCR CDR3 was subjected to a first round of RT-PCR using the HTBI primer set and the Qiagen OneStep RT-PCR kit. A second multiplex PCR round built the libraries, followed by size selection and purification. Paired-end sequencing of the libraries was performed with 100 bp reads on an Illumina HiSeq2000. Processing in the source paper ran as follows. SOAPnuke was used to process the raw data, with reads discarded if the reads contained adapters or uncalled bases, had a mean Phred below 15, or lacked an exact constant-primer or identifier match. COPE v1.2.5 was used to merge high-quality paired reads, and clonotypes were defined as unique nucleotide sequences. MiTCR v1.1 was used to align the clonotypes against IMGT TRBV, TRBD and TRBJ reference segments. Analysis was restricted to V-J combinations with a frequency above 0.0001, which covered just over 98% of repertoires. A TCS score was defined as the ratio between F50 (clonal expansion) and ExV (chaos), using BLOSUM62-based TCRdist between CDR3 peptides within each V-J. Welch's t-statistics and random forest reduced some 510 V-J features to 13, which were used in a naive Bayes classifier (R e1071). Thyroid-blood repertoire similarity was quantified with the Morisita-Horn index. TCRdb reanalyzed the raw reads on its own, using fastp at Q25 for trimming and MiXCR for clone calling, and kept in-frame beta chains. Identical CDR3 protein sequences are pooled into one entry, listed with their most common genes and DNA. The V and J calls, along with clone size, are taken from TCRdb and not from the paper's own processing. This sample holds hundreds of thousands of distinct CDR3 sequences; roughly 40% were observed only once. The biggest ten clones account for roughly 8.3% of the sample.

Points the paper makes about the study in general: During validation, the model predicted progression to ophthalmopathy a median of about 6.5 months ahead of onset, with around 65% sensitivity and 72.22% specificity. A 13 V-J signature model separated ophthalmopathy from stable hyperthyroidism, with roughly 88% sensitivity and roughly 82% specificity in cross-validation and 80%/75% in testing. Blood samples also contained most of the expanded thyroid clonotypes (frequency above 0.001), which suggests that blood repertoires may reflect thyroid immune responses. Sample size was not statistically predetermined, and investigators were not blinded to group allocation.

Turning to this clonotype: Its antigen has not been determined. Base qualities were left out, and no much larger clone turns up one base away.

The chain employs TRBV29-1 and TRBJ1-5, with the D segment identity uncertain. The sample consisted of blood. This TCR derives from a man younger than 35 with Graves' hyperthyroidism. The DNA sequence reads TGCAGCTCATCTCCGAATCAGCCCCAGCATTTT. Its protein product is CSSSPNQPQHF.